The 21 T cell receptor beta chains listed next were all sequenced from one sample in a study of T cells in Graves' hyperthyroidism and ophthalmopathy. The TCR beta CDR3 regions underwent amplification using RNA transcripts as the source. First-round RT-PCR of the TCR CDR3 relied on the HTBI primer set. TCRdb processed the multiplex PCR reads anew with MiXCR; each CDR3 protein has one entry. The sample has about 680,000 distinct CDR3 sequences, 30% to 40% seen once. What was sequenced was blood. The receptors stem from a woman between 40 and 55 years old with Graves' hyperthyroidism.

This clonotype was recorded a few times. The chain has TRBV7-9 and TRBJ1-2, with 7 bases that match TRBD1. J lost 0 bases, V lost 5 bases, and 6 bases had no gene match. This CDR3 is 15 amino acids long. Germline V gene data show CDR1 as SEHNR and CDR2 as FQNEAQ (reference sequence). The CDR3 protein is CASSLGDSTNYGYTF. The CDR3 nucleotides read TGTGCCAGCAGCCTCGGGGACAGCACTAACTATGGCTACACCTTC.

As concerns this clonotype: Because the CDR3's place on the DNA is in doubt, the DNA is left out and the CDR3 is given as listed by TCRdb. V and J are TRBV10-3 and TRBJ2-2; whether TRBD1, the table's D call, matches the DNA was not checked. The CDR3 totals 24 residues, both ends included. CDR1 ENHRY and CDR2 SYGVKD come from the germline V gene. CDR3 protein: CAINPGVSGANVLTFGAGTGELFF.

The chain joins TRBV6-5 to TRBJ1-1, with D possibly being TRBD1 (6 bases). In germline, CDR1 is MNHEY, CDR2 SVGAGI. This CDR3 contains 16 residues. V gave up 2 bases and J gave up 6 bases, with 19 bases separating them. CDR3 loop: CASSYPCWDNKPEAFF. DNA of the CDR3: TGTGCCAGCAGTTACCCTTGCTGGGACAATAAACCTGAAGCTTTCTTT.

There are a few counts of this clonotype. V and J are TRBV5-8 and TRBJ2-5; D is perhaps TRBD2 (5 bases). The germline V gene encodes CDR1 SGHTS and CDR2 YDEGEE. The germline V and J ends were trimmed by 6 bases and 5 bases, with 14 bases remaining between them. There are 13 residues in the CDR3. DNA of the CDR3: TGTGCCAGCATCCCCACATTAGCGGAGACCCAGTACTTC. Translating it yields CASIPTLAETQYF.

This clonotype was seen many times. The CDR3 DNA reads TGTGCCAGCAGCGTTAGCGGTTCCTACGAGCAGTACTTC. It encodes CASSVSGSYEQYF. J is TRBJ2-7 and V is TRBV2; maybe TRBD2 (6 bases). This CDR3 region has 13 residues. Germline assignment: CDR1 SNHLY and CDR2 FYNNEI. Trimming shortened V by 6 bases and J by 1 base, and 10 bases separated the two germline ends. Combining the CDR3 with reference TRBV2 and TRBJ2-7 gives the whole variable domain EPEVTQTPSHQVTQMGQEVILRCVPISNHLYFYWYRQILGQKVEFLVSFYNNEISEKSEIFDDQFSVERPDGSNFTLKIRSTKLEDSAMYFCASSVSGSYEQYFGPGTRLTVT.

This clonotype was observed at least ten times. The chain couples TRBV10-3 to TRBJ2-2; D could derive from TRBD1 or TRBD2 (5 bases each). The V gene's germline CDR1 is ENHRY and CDR2 SYGVKD. The CDR3 loop spans 15 amino acids. The ends were cut back, 2 bases at V and 0 bases at J, with 7 bases in the middle. CDR3 protein: CAISERDANTGELFF. In DNA form, the CDR3 reads TGTGCCATCAGTGAGAGGGACGCGAACACCGGGGAGCTGTTTTTT.

The chain uses TRBV12-3 or TRBV12-4 and TRBJ2-7; either TRBD1 or TRBD2 may fit D (5 bases each). The ends were cut back, 3 bases at V and 3 bases at J, with 18 bases in the middle. The CDR3 contains 16 residues. CDR3 nucleotide sequence: TGTGCCAGCAGTTTCGGTGGGGGAAAGTTGAGCTACGAGCAGTACTTC. Residues: CASSFGGGKLSYEQYF.

A single count supports this clonotype. Just one base apart from a much larger clone, this may be a read error. The chain links TRBV19 to TRBJ1-1; no clear D gene. The CDR3 runs 14 residues. Germline V gene sequence: CDR1 LNHDA, CDR2 SQIVND (reference sequence). Trimming removed 8 bases from V and 1 base from J, with 14 bases in between. In nucleotides, the CDR3 is TGTGCCAGTGGCACTGTCTTTACGAACACTGAAGCTTTCTTT. It yields the protein CASGTVFTNTEAFF.

The table lists this clonotype with many counts. The chain uses TRBV25-1 and TRBJ2-5; TRBD1 might be the D (6 bases). Germline assignment: CDR1 MGHDK and CDR2 SYGVNS. Deletions cut 2 bases from V and 2 bases from J, with 15 bases between. This CDR3 comprises 16 residues. The CDR3 bases are TGTGCCAGCAGTGAAAAGCCCGGACAGCCTCAAGAGACCCAGTACTTC. This gives the protein CASSEKPGQPQETQYF.

This clonotype was seen only a few times. The chain joins TRBV13 to TRBJ2-2, with D perhaps matching TRBD1 (6 bases). This CDR3 is built from 15 residues. Trimming took 6 bases from V and 0 from J, leaving 11 bases between them. Germline CDR1 and CDR2: PRHDT and FYEKMQ (reference sequence). DNA of the CDR3: TGTGCCAGCAGGCTAACAGGGCCGAACACCGGGGAGCTGTTTTTT. Its protein is CASRLTGPNTGELFF.

The chain couples TRBV7-3 to TRBJ2-5; 9 bases fit TRBD1. The CDR3 covers 16 residues. In germline, CDR1 is SGHTA, CDR2 FQGTGA. Germline trimming cut 1 base from V and 1 base from J; bases unmatched to any gene: 4. As DNA, the CDR3 is TGTGCCAGCAGCTTAAGGGTGGGACAGGGCCAAGAGACCCAGTACTTC. Translation gives CASSLRVGQGQETQYF.

This clonotype was found a few times. The rearrangement links TRBV10-1 to TRBJ2-2, with 11 bases identical to TRBD1. Trimming cost V 7 bases and J 3 bases; bases outside gene matches: 1. Per the germline V gene, CDR1 is WNHNN and CDR2 is SYGVQD (reference sequence). This CDR3 region has 14 residues. For the CDR3, the DNA is TGCGCCAGCAAGGGACAGGGGGACACCGGGGAGCTGTTTTTT. Amino acid sequence: CASKGQGDTGELFF.

The genes are TRBV5-1 and TRBJ2-7, with 8 bases that match TRBD1. Germline V gene sequence: CDR1 SGHRS, CDR2 YFSETQ. This CDR3 comprises 16 residues. Trimming at V came to 4 bases and at J to 2 bases, leaving 11 bases not matched to a gene. For the CDR3, the DNA is TGCGCCAGCAGCCTGTTAGGACAGGGTAGAGCCTACGAGCAGTACTTC. Translation: CASSLLGQGRAYEQYF.

This clonotype has a count of ten or more. The chain employs TRBV20-1 and TRBJ1-2; D remains unclear. This CDR3 is built from 11 residues. Germline loops: CDR1 DFQATT, CDR2 SNEGSKA (reference sequence). V gave up 8 bases and J gave up 1 base, with 8 bases separating them. CDR3 sequence (DNA): TGCAGTACGGAGGATAACTATGGCTACACCTTC. It is translated as CSTEDNYGYTF.

Remarks on this clonotype: A much larger clone is a single base away; this may be a read error. This chain connects TRBV10-1 to TRBJ1-2, with D possibly TRBD1 on 5 matching bases. This CDR3 is built from 13 residues. Germline assignment: CDR1 WNHNN and CDR2 SYGVQD (reference sequence). V dropped 7 bases and J dropped 8 bases, with 17 bases sitting between them. The CDR3 bases are TGCGCCAGCACCGTCGGGACTCCGGAGGGCTACACCTTC. It translates to CASTVGTPEGYTF.

On this clonotype itself: One end of the junction varies from germline; a read error may be responsible. The rearrangement uses TRBV7-9 and TRBJ1-6; the match to TRBD1 covers 10 bases. CDR3 length equals 15 residues. The germline gives CDR1 SEHNR, CDR2 FQNEAQ (reference sequence). DNA for the CDR3: TGCGCCAGCAGCCACGACAGGGGGCGAAATTCACCCCTCCACTTT. It translates to CASSHDRGRNSPLHF.

The chain recombines TRBV7-9 with TRBJ2-7; 13 bases match TRBD2. With V trimmed by 6 bases and J by 6 bases, 11 bases remained unmatched. CDR3 size: 16 residues. The germline V gene has CDR1 SEHNR and CDR2 FQNEAQ (reference sequence). The CDR3 loop is CASSSRTSGRPREQYF. CDR3 in DNA: TGTGCCAGCAGTTCCCGGACTAGCGGGAGACCTCGCGAGCAGTACTTC.

The sample holds many counts of this clonotype. The J gene is TRBJ1-2, the V gene TRBV7-2, with a weak D call TRBD1 (6 bases). Germline V gene sequence: CDR1 SGHTA, CDR2 FQGNSA. CDR3 length: 12 residues. Trimming shortened V by 5 bases and J by 8 bases, and 12 bases separated the two germline ends. The CDR3 DNA is TGTGCCAGCAGCACAGAACAGGGAGGCTACACCTTC. This codes for CASSTEQGGYTF.

Ten or more counts support this clonotype. This chain joins TRBV7-9 and TRBJ1-5, with D uncertain. Trimming pared 1 base from V and 10 bases from J, leaving 11 bases between. This CDR3 is 13 amino acids long. The germline CDR1 and CDR2 sequences are SEHNR and FQNEAQ (reference sequence). The CDR3 is CASSLEEGVPQHF. CDR3 nucleotide sequence: TGTGCCAGCAGCTTAGAGGAGGGAGTACCCCAGCATTTT. Combining the CDR3 with reference TRBV7-9 and TRBJ1-5 gives the whole variable domain DTGVSQNPRHKITKRGQNVTFRCDPISEHNRLYWYRQTLGQGPEFLTYFQNEAQLEKSRLLSDRFSAERPKGSFSTLEIQRTEQGDSAMYLCASSLEEGVPQHFGDGTRLSIL.

In the case of this clonotype: One junction end does not reproduce the germline sequence, and a read error may be involved. The V call is TRBV10-3, the J call TRBJ2-7, with D unresolved. The germline V gene encodes CDR1 ENHRY and CDR2 SYGVKD. The CDR3 contains 15 residues. CDR3 in amino acids: CASSELDGYSYEQYF. The CDR3 bases are TGTGCCAGCAGTGAACTGGACGGATACTCCTACGAGCAGTACTTC.

There are many counts of this clonotype. This rearrangement joins TRBV24-1 to TRBJ1-2, with a tentative D call TRBD1 (6 bases). Germline assignment: CDR1 KGHDR and CDR2 SFDVKD. The CDR3 runs 14 residues. V was shortened by 2 bases and J by 2 bases, with 8 bases between the two germline ends. Here the CDR3 DNA reads TGTGCCACCAGTGATTACGACAGGAACTATGGCTACACCTTC. It encodes CATSDYDRNYGYTF.